This T cell receptor (beta chain) was recorded in a study of blood T cell repertoires in COVID-19. The V segment lost 0 bases and the J segment 10 bases; nucleotides outside the gene matches: 4. The CDR3 is made up of 15 amino acids. Germline lookup yields CDR1 SGHRS and CDR2 YFSETQ. Libraries were prepared by immunoSEQ multiplex PCR; TCRdb keeps only in-frame clonotypes and omits some of them. The sample lists about 110,000 clones, 65% to 80% occurring once. Sample: peripheral blood. The V call is TRBV5-1, the J call TRBJ2-1; 13 nucleotides align to TRBD2. This TCR was recovered from a man in his sixties or seventies with active or convalescent COVID-19. The CDR3 DNA reads TGCGCCAGCAGCTTGGGGACTAGCGGGGGCGCCGAGCAGTTCTTC. This codes for CASSLGTSGGAEQFF.